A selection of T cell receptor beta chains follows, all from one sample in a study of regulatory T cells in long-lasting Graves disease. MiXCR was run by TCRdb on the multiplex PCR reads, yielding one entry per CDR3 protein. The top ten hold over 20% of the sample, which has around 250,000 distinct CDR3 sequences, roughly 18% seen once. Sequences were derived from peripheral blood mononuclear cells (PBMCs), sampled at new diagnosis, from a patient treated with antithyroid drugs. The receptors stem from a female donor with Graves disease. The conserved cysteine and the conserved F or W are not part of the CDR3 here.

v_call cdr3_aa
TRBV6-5 ASSYAFVGNSPLH
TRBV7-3 ASSAGTGTGEQY
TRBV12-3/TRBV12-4 ASSREVVAF
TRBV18 ASSPQGANNEKLF
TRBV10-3 AISPGQGTGELF
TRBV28 ASTRTNTGELF
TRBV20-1 SATRGDGRAGETQY
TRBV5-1 ASSPRTGDEQY
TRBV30 AWRRGVPYNEQF
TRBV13 ASSWGTSTDTQY
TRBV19 ASSIIGQGLKPNEKLF
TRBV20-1 SATGGISLNNEQF
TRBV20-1 SARDGRETYEQY
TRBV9 ASSETGTSGRAGYEQY
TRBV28 ASSYPSYYGYT
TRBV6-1 ASRTSGGADTQY
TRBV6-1 ASSAHETDYEQY
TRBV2 ASRGTRTGEYSYEQY
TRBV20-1 SARVGVHSDTQY
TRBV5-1 ASSSGASGRAGYEQY
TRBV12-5 ASGLGGPQGEAF
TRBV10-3 AISPDRGQEQY
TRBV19 ASSGLASAENIQY
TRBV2 ASSEEAMGDRADGYT
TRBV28 ASCGQISTDTQY
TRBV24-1 ATSRGTGGFGGYT
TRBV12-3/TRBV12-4 ASSFALNAQY
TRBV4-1 ASSQEGGHSGNTIY
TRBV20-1 SARTTSGRAGYEQY
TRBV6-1 ASTLDRGSLRTGELF
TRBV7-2 ASSLYIGEQY
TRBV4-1 ASSLGQGADTQY
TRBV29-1 SVRSGSNPYNEQF
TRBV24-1 ATSDLSQGDTQY
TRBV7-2 ASSPAVYSSYEQY
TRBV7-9 ASSRDGTTYEQY
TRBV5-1 ASSLDGTGLSEQY
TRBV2 ASSMTSDEQY
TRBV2 ASSGTGVTYEQH
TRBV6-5 ASSSLGGGEQF